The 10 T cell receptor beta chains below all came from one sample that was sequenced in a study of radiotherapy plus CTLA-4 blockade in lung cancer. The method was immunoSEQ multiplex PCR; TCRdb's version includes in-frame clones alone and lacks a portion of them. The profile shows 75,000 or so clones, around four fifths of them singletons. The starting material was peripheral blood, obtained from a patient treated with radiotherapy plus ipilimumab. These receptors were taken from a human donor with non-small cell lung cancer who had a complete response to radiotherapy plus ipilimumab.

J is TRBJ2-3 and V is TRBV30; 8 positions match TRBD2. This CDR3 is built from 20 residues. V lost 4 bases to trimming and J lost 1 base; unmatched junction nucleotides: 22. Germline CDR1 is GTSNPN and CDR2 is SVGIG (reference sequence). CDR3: CAWTPGGGIYAFSRTDTQYF. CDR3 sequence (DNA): TGTGCCTGGACCCCCGGCGGGGGGATTTATGCCTTTTCACGCACAGATACGCAGTATTTT.

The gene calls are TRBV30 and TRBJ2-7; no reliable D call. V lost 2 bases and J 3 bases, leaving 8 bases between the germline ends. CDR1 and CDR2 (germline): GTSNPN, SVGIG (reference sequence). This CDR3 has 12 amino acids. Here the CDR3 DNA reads TGTGCCTGGAGTCCAGAGATCTACGAGCAGTACTTC. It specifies CAWSPEIYEQYF.

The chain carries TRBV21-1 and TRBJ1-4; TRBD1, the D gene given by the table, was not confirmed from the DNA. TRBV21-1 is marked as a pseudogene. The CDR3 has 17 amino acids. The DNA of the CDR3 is TGTGCCAGCAGCAAAGTTGAGGGGGACAGAGCTAATGAAAAACTGTTTTTT. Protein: CASSKVEGDRANEKLFF.

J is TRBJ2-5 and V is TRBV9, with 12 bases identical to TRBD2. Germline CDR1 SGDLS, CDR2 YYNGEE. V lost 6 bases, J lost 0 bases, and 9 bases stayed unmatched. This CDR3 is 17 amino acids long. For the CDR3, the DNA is TGTGCCAGCAACCAAGGACTAGCGGGGACGTACCAAGAGACCCAGTACTTC. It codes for CASNQGLAGTYQETQYF.

This CDR3 reads CAWGSGQQETQYF. As DNA, the CDR3 is TGTGCCTGGGGGAGCGGGCAACAAGAGACCCAGTACTTC. The chain recombines TRBV30 with TRBJ2-5, with D tentatively TRBD2 (6 bases). Trimming pared 5 bases from V and 2 bases from J, leaving 12 bases between. CDR3 length: 13 amino acids. Germline CDR1 is GTSNPN and CDR2 is SVGIG (reference sequence).

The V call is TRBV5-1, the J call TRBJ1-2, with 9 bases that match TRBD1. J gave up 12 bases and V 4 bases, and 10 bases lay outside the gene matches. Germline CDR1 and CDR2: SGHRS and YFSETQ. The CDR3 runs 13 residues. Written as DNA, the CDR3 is TGCGCCAGCAGCGGGGGACAGGGACTATCGAACACCTTC. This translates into CASSGGQGLSNTF.

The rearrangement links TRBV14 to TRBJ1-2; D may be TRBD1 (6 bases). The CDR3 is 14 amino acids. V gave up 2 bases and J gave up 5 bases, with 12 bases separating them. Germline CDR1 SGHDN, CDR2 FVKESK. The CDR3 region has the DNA TGTGCCAGCAGCCAAAACGTCAGGGGTTATGGCTACACCTTC. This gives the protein CASSQNVRGYGYTF.

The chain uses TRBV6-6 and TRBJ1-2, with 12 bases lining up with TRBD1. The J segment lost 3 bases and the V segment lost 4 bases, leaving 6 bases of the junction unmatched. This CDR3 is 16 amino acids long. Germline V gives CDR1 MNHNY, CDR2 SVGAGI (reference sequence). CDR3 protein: CASSSLGQGADYGYTF. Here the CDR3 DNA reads TGTGCCAGCAGTTCCTTGGGACAGGGGGCAGACTATGGCTACACCTTC.

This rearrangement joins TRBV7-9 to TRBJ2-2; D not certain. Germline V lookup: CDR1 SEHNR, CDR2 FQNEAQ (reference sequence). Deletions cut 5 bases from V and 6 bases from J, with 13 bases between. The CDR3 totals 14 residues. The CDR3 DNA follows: TGTGCCAGCAGCCCGCCCGCCATTTCCGGGGAGCTGTTTTTT. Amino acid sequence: CASSPPAISGELFF.

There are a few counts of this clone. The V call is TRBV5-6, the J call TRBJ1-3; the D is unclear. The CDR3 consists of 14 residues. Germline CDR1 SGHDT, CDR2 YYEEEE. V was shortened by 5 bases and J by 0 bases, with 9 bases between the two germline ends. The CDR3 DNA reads TGTGCCAGCAGTTCTCCCGTCTCTGGAAACACCATATATTTT. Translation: CASSSPVSGNTIYF. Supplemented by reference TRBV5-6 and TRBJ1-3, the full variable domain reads DAGVTQSPTHLIKTRGQQVTLRCSPKSGHDTVSWYQQALGQGPQFIFQYYEEEERQRGNFPDRFSGHQFPNYSSELNVNALLLGDSALYLCASSSPVSGNTIYFGEGSWLTVV.